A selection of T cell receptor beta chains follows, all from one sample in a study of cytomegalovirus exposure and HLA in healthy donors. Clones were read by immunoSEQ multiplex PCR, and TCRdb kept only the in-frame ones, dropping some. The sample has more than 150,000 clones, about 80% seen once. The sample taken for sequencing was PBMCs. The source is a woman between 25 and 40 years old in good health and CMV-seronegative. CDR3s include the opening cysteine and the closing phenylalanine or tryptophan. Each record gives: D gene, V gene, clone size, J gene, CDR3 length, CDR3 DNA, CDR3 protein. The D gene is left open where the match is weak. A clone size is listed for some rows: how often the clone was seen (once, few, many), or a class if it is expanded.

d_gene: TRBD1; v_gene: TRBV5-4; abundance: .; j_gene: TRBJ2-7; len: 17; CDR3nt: TGTGCCAGCAGCCCGGGGCGTGGCCGACAGGGGGCCTACGAGCAGTACTTC; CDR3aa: CASSPGRGRQGAYEQYF
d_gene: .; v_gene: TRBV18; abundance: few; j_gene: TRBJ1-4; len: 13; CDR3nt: TGTGCCAGCTCACCGGCGGGCCAAGAAAAACTGTTTTTT; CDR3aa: CASSPAGQEKLFF
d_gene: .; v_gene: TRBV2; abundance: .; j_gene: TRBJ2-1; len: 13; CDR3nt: TGTGCCAGCAGTGAGGCCACCTACAATGAGCAGTTCTTC; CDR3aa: CASSEATYNEQFF
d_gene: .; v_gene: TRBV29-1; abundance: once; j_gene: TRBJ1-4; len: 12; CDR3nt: TGCAGCGTTACTCGAGGTAATGAAAAACTGTTTTTT; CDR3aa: CSVTRGNEKLFF
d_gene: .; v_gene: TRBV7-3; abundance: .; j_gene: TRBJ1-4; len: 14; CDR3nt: TGTGCCAGCAGCCAACGCGCAACTAATGAAAAACTGTTTTTT; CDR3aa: CASSQRATNEKLFF
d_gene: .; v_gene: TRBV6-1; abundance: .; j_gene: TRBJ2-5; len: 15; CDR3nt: TGTGCCAGCAGTGAAGGGGCAGGGTTTTGGGAGACCCAGTACTTC; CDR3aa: CASSEGAGFWETQYF
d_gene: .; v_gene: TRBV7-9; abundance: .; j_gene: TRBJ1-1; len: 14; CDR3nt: TGTGCCAGCAGCCACAGGACACCGAACACTGAAGCTTTCTTT; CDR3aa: CASSHRTPNTEAFF
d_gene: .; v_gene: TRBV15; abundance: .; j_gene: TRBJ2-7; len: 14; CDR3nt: TGTGCCACCAGCCTACAGGGGGGGAAGGACGAGCAGTACTTC; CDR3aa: CATSLQGGKDEQYF
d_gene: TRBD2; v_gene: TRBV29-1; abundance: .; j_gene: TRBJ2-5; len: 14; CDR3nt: TGCAGCGTTGAACGGCGGGAGCTCTGGGAGACCCAGTACTTC; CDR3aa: CSVERRELWETQYF
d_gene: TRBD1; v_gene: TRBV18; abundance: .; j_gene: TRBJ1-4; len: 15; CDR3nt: TGTGCCAGCTCACCTGGACAGGGAGCTAATGAAAAACTGTTTTTT; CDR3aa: CASSPGQGANEKLFF